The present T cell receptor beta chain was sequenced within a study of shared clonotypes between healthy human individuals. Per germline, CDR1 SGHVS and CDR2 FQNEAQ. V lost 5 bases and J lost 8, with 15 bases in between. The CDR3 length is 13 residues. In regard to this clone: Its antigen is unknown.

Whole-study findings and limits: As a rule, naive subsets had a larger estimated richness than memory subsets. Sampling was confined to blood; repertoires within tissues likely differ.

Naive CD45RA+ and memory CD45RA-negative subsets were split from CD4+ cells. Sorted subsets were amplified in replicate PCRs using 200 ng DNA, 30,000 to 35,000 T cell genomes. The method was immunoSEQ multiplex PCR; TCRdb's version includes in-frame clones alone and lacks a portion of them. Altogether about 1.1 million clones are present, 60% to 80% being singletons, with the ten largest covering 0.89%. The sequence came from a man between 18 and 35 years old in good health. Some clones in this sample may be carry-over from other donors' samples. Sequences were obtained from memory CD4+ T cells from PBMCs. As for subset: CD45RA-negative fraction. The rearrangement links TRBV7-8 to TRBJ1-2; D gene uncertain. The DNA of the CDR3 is TGTGCCAGCAGCCCCGGGGTTCTTAGGGGCTACACCTTC. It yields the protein CASSPGVLRGYTF.